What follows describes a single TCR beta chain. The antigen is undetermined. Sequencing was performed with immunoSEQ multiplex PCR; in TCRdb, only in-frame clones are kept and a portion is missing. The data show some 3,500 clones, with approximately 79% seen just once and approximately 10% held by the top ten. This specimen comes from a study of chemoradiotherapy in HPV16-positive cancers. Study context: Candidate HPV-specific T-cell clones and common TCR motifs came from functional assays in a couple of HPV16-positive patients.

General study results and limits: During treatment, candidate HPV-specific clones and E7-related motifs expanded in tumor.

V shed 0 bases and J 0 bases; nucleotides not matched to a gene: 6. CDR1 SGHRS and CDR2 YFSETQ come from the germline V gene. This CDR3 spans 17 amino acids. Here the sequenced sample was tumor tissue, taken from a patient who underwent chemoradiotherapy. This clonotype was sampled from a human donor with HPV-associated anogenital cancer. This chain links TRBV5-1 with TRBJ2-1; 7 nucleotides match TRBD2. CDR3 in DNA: TGCGCCAGCAGCTTGGTCCCTTCGGGGGGCTCCTACAATGAGCAGTTCTTC. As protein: CASSLVPSGGSYNEQFF.